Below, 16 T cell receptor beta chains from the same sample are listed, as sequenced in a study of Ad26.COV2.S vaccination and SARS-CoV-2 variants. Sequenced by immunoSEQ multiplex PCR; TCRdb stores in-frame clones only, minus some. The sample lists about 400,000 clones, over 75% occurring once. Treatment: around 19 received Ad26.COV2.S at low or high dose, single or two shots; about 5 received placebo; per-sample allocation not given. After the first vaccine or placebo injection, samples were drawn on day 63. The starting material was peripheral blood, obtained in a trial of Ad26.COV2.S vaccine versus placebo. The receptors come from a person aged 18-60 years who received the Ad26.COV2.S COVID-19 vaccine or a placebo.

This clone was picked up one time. CDR3 region: CASRESGGHRGYTF. CDR3 DNA: TGTGCCAGCCGAGAGTCTGGAGGCCATCGAGGCTACACCTTC. The chain couples TRBV28 to TRBJ1-2; D is unresolved. CDR3 length: 14 amino acids. Trimming left V 8 bases short and J 8 bases short, with 21 bases between. Germline assignment: CDR1 MDHEN and CDR2 SYDVKM.

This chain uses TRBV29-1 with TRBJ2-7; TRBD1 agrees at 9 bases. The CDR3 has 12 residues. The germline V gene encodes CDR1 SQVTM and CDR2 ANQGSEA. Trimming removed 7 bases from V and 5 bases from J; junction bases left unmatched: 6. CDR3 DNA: TGCAGCGCCCTGACAGGGGGTCACGAGCAGTACTTC. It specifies CSALTGGHEQYF.

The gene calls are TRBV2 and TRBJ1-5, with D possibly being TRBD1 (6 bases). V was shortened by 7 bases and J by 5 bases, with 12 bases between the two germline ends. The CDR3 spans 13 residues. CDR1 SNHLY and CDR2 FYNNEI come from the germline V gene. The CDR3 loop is CASNQDSDQPQHF. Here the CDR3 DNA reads TGTGCCAGCAACCAGGACAGCGATCAGCCCCAGCATTTT.

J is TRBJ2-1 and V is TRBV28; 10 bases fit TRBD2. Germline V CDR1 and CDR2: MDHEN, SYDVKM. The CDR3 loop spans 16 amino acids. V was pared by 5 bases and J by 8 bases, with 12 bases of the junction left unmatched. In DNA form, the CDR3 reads TGTGCCAGCAGTCCTCAGGGAGCGGGAGGGTTCGATGAGCAGTTCTTC. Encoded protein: CASSPQGAGGFDEQFF.

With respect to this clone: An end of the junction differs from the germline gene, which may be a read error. CDR3 coding DNA: TGTGCCAGCAGCCAAGGTCTTGCTCAAGGGACCCAGTACTTC. It codes for CASSQGLAQGTQYF. The rearrangement links TRBV14 to TRBJ2-5, with D hard to call. Germline CDR1 SGHDN, CDR2 FVKESK. The CDR3 extends over 14 amino acids.

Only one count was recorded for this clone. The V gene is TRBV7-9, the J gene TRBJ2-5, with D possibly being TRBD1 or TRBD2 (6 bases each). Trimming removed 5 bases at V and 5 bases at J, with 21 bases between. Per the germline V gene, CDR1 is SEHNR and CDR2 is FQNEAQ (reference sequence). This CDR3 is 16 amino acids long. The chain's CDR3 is CASSLGDTPRGETQYF. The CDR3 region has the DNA TGTGCCAGCAGCCTCGGGGACACTCCTCGGGGGGAGACCCAGTACTTC.

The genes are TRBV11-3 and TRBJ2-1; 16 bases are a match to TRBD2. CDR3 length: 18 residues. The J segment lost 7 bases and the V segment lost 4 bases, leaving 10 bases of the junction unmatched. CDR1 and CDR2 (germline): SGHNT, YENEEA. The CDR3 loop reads CASSSGGLAGGPGNEQFF. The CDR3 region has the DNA TGTGCCAGCAGCTCCGGGGGACTAGCGGGAGGGCCAGGGAATGAGCAGTTCTTC.

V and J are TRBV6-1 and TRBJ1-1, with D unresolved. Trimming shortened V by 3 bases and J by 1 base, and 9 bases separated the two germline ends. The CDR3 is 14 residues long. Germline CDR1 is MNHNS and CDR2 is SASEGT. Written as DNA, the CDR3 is TGTGCCAGCAGTGATGGTGGGGAGAACACTGAAGCTTTCTTT. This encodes CASSDGGENTEAFF.

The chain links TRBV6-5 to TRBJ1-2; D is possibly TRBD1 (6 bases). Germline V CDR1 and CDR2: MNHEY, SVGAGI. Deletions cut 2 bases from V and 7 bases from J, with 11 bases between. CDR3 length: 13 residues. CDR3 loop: CASSYAGGPGYTF. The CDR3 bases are TGTGCCAGCAGTTACGCTGGGGGGCCTGGCTACACCTTC.

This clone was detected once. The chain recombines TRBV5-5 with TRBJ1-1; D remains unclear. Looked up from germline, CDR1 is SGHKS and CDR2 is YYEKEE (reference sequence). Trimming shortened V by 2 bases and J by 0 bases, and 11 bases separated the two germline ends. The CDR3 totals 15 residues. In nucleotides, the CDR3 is TGTGCCAGCAGCTTTCGGGCCTCCATGAACACTGAAGCTTTCTTT. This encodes CASSFRASMNTEAFF.

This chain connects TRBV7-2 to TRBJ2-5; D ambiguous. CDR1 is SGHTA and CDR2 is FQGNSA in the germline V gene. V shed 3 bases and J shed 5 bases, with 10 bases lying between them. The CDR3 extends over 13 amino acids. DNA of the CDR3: TGTGCCAGCAGCTTTTTGGGAAGGGAGACCCAGTACTTC. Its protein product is CASSFLGRETQYF.

The CDR3 bases are TGTGCCAGCAGCTTAAGTCTCGCAGGGAACACTGAAGCTTTCTTT. It specifies CASSLSLAGNTEAFF. The V gene is TRBV7-3, the J gene TRBJ1-1; D call uncertain. There are 15 residues in the CDR3. The V gene's germline CDR1 is SGHTA and CDR2 FQGTGA. V lost 1 base and J lost 1, with 10 bases in between.

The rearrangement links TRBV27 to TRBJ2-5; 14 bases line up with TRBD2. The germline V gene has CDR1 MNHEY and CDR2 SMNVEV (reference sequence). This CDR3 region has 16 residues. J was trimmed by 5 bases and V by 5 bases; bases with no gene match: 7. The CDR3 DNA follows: TGTGCCAGCAGTCCGGGACTAGCGGGAGTGCGTGAGACCCAGTACTTC. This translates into CASSPGLAGVRETQYF.

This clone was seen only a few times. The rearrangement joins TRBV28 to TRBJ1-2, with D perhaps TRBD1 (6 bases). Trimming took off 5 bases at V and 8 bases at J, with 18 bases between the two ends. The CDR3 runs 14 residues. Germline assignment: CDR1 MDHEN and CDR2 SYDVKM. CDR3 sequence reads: CASSPLQGIRGYTF. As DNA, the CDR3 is TGTGCCAGCAGTCCATTACAGGGAATAAGGGGCTACACCTTC.

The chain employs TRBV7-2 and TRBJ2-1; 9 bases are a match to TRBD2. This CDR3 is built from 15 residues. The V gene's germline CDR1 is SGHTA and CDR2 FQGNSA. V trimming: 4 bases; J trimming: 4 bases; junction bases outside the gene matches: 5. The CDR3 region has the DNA TGTGCCAGCAGCTCACTAGCGGGCCCATACAATGAGCAGTTCTTC. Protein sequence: CASSSLAGPYNEQFF.

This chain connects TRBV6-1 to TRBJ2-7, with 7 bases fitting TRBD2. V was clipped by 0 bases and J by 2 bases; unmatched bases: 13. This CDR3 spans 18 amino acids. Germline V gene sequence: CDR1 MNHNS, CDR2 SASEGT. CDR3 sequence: CASSEALPSGHVPYEQYF. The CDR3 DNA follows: TGTGCCAGCAGTGAAGCGCTTCCTAGCGGACACGTACCCTACGAGCAGTACTTC.